This TCR beta chain was obtained from a study of beta chain features in type 1 diabetes. Reverse transcribing all isolated RNA meant expressed TCRB transcripts were sequenced. This table comes from immunoSEQ multiplex PCR, and its TCRdb copy is limited to in-frame clones, with some not included. This sample has roughly 170,000 clones, with about an eighth found just once. From germline, CDR1 is MDHEN and CDR2 SYDVKM. With 3 bases removed from V and 6 bases from J, the gap between germline ends came to 18 bases. This CDR3 contains 15 residues. CD45RO/CCR7/CD25/CD127/CD95/CD27 separated CD4+ naive, central memory, regulatory and stem cell-like memory cells by sorting. Study-wide points: Relative to healthy donors, patients appeared to have naive, central memory and Treg TCRB repertoires that were more similar. For TCRB rearrangement, an influence of HLA type remained unresolved here. TCRB CDR3s were moderately but significantly shorter in Type 1 diabetes patients in all four CD4+ subsets.

Details on this clone: Its antigen is unidentified.

The TCR originated in a woman younger than 35 in good health. This chain joins TRBV28 and TRBJ2-7; perhaps TRBD1 as D (5 bases). Sequencing input: central memory CD4+ T cells from blood. CDR3 sequence (DNA): TGTGCCAGCAGTTTGAAAGGGGCTCCTCAGGGCGAGCAGTACTTC. Protein product: CASSLKGAPQGEQYF.